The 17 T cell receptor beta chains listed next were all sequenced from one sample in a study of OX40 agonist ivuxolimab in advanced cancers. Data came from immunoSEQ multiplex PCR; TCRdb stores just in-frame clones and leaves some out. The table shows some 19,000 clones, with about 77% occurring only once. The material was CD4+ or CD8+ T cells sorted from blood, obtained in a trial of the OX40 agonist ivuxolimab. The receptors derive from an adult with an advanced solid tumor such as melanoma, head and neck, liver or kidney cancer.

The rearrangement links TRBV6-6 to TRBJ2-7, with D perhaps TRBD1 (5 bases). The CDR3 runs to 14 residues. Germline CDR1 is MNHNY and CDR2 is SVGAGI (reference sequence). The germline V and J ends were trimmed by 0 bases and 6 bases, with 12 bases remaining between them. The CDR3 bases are TGTGCCAGCAGTTACTCCGGCCACCAGGGCGAGCAGTACTTC. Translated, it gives CASSYSGHQGEQYF.

Here the CDR3 DNA reads TGTGCCAGCAGCTTAAGAGCTGGGGCCAACGTCCTGACTTTC. Translated, it gives CASSLRAGANVLTF. This chain connects TRBV5-6 to TRBJ2-6, with D uncertain. This CDR3 has 14 residues. Germline CDR1 is SGHDT and CDR2 is YYEEEE. Between the trimmed V and J ends, which lost 2 bases and 2 bases, there was a span of 5 bases.

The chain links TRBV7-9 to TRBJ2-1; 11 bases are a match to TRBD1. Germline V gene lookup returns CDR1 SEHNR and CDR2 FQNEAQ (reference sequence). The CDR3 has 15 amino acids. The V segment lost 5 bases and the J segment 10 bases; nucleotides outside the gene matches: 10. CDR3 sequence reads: CASSPTGTGGREQFF. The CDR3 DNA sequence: TGTGCCAGCAGCCCTACGGGGACAGGGGGTCGCGAGCAGTTCTTC. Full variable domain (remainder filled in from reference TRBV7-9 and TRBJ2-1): DTGVSQNPRHKITKRGQNVTFRCDPISEHNRLYWYRQTLGQGPEFLTYFQNEAQLEKSRLLSDRFSAERPKGSFSTLEIQRTEQGDSAMYLCASSPTGTGGREQFFGPGTRLTVL.

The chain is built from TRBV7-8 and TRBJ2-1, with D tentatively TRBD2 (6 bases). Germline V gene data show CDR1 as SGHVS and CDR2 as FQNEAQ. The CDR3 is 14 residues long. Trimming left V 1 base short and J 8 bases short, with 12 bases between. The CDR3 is CASSLVGGFDEQFF. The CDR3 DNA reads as TGTGCCAGCAGCTTAGTTGGAGGGTTTGATGAGCAGTTCTTC. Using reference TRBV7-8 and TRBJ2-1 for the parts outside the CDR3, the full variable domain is GAGVSQSPRYKVAKRGQDVALRCDPISGHVSLFWYQQALGQGPEFLTYFQNEAQLDKSGLPSDRFFAERPEGSVSTLKIQRTQQEDSAVYLCASSLVGGFDEQFFGPGTRLTVL.

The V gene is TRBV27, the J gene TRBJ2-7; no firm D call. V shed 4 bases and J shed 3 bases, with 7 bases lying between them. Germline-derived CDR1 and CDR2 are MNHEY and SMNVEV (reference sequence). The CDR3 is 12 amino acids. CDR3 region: CASSYGRYEQYF. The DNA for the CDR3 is TGTGCCAGCAGTTACGGGCGCTACGAGCAGTACTTC.

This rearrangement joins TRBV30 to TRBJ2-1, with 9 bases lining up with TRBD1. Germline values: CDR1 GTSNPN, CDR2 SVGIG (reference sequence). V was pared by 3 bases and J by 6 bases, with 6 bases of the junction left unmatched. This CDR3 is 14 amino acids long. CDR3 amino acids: CAWSAGTGINEQFF. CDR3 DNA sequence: TGTGCCTGGAGCGCCGGGACAGGGATCAATGAGCAGTTCTTC.

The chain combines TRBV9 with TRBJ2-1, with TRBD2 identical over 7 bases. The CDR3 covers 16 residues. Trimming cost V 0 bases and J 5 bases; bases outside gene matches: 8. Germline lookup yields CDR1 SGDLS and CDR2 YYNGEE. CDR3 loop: CASSVVWRGKDNEQFF. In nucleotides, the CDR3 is TGTGCCAGCAGCGTAGTGTGGCGGGGGAAAGACAATGAGCAGTTCTTC.

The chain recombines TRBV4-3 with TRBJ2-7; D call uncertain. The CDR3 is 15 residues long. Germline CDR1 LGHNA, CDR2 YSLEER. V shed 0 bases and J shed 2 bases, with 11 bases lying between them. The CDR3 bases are TGCGCCAGCAGCCAAGAAATAGGCTCCCCCTACGAGCAGTACTTC. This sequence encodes CASSQEIGSPYEQYF.

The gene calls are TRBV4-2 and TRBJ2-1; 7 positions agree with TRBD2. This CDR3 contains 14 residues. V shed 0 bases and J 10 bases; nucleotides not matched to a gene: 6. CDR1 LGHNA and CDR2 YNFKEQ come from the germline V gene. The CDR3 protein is CASSQDRAAGEQFF. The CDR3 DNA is TGTGCCAGCAGCCAAGATCGAGCAGCGGGGGAGCAGTTCTTC.

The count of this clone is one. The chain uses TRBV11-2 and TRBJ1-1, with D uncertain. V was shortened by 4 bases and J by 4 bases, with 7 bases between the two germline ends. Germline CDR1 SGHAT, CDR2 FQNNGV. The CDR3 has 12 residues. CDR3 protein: CASSSVATEAFF. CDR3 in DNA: TGTGCCAGCAGCTCCGTGGCCACTGAAGCTTTCTTT.

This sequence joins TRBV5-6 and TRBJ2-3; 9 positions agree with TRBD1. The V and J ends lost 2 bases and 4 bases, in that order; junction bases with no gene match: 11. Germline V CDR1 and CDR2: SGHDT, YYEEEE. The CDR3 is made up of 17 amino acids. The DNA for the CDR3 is TGTGCCAGCAGCTTTGGGACGACAGGGGGGCTACCAGATACGCAGTATTTT. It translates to CASSFGTTGGLPDTQYF.

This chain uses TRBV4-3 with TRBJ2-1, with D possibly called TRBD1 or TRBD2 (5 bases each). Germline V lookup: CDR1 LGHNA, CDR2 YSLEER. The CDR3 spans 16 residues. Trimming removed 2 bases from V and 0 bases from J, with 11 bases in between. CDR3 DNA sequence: TGCGCCAGCAGCCAACTTGGGGCGGGCTCCTACAATGAGCAGTTCTTC. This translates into CASSQLGAGSYNEQFF.

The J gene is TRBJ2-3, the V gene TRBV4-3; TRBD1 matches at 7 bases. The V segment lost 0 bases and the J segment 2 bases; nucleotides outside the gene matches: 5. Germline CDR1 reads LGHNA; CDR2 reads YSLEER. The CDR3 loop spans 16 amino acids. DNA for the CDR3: TGCGCCAGCAGCCAAGATTTGGGGACAGTCACAGATACGCAGTATTTT. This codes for CASSQDLGTVTDTQYF.

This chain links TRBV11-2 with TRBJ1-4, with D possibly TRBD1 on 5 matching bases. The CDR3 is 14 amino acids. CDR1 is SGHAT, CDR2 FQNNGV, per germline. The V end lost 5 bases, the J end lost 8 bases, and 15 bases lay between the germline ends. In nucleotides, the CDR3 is TGTGCCAGCAGCCACGGGGACGGGGTCGAAAAACTGTTTTTT. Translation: CASSHGDGVEKLFF.

CDR3 bases: TGTGCCAGCAGTCGTCAGGGTAATAATCAGCCCCAGCATTTT. Encoded protein: CASSRQGNNQPQHF. This rearrangement joins TRBV27 to TRBJ1-5; D possibly corresponds to TRBD1 (5 bases). The ends were cut back, 5 bases at V and 4 bases at J, with 12 bases in the middle. From germline, CDR1 is MNHEY and CDR2 SMNVEV (reference sequence). The CDR3 covers 14 residues.

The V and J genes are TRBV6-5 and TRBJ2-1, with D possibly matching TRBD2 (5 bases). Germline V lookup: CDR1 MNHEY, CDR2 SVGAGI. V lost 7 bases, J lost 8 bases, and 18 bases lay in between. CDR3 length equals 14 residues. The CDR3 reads CASTGLAGMDEQFF. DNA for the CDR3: TGTGCCAGCACCGGACTTGCTGGGATGGATGAGCAGTTCTTC.

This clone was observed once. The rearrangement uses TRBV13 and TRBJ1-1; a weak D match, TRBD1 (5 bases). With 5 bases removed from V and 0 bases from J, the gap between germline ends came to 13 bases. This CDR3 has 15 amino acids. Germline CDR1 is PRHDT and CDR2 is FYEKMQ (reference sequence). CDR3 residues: CASSPLRGMNTEAFF. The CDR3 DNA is TGTGCCAGCAGCCCTCTACGGGGCATGAACACTGAAGCTTTCTTT. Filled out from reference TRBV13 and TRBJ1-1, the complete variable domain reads AAGVIQSPRHLIKEKRETATLKCYPIPRHDTVYWYQQGPGQDPQFLISFYEKMQSDKGSIPDRFSAQQFSDYHSELNMSSLELGDSALYFCASSPLRGMNTEAFFGQGTRLTVV.